The 9 T cell receptor beta chains below were found in one sample sequenced in a study of shared clonotypes between healthy human individuals. It was CD45RO-negative cells, positively selected for CCR7, that made up naive CD8 cells, with terminally differentiated effector memory CD45RA+ cells excluded. Profiled with immunoSEQ multiplex PCR; TCRdb holds only in-frame clones, not every one. This sample yields around 2,000,000 clones, of which 90% to 95% are seen a single time; around 1.7% belongs to the top ten. What was sequenced was naive CD8+ T cells from PBMCs. The receptors originated from a man in his late teens or twenties in good health. Some clones in this sample may be carry-over from other donors' samples.

V usage is TRBV10-2 and J usage is TRBJ2-5; D is possibly TRBD2 (6 bases). Per germline, CDR1 WSHSY and CDR2 SAAADI. Between the trimmed V and J ends, which lost 4 bases and 3 bases, there was a span of 15 bases. The CDR3 consists of 15 residues. CDR3 residues: CASSATAGLKETQYF. In DNA form, the CDR3 reads TGCGCCAGCAGTGCAACCGCGGGGTTGAAAGAGACCCAGTACTTC.

V usage is TRBV15 and J usage is TRBJ2-1; 7 positions match TRBD2. Germline values: CDR1 LNHNV, CDR2 YYDKDF (reference sequence). This CDR3 is built from 15 residues. V shed 4 bases, J shed 9 bases, and the junction held 12 bases outside the gene matches. In DNA form, the CDR3 reads TGTGCCACCAGCACGCGGGAGACGGGGCTCAGTGAGCAGTTCTTC. Its translation is CATSTRETGLSEQFF.

The CDR3 sequence: CASSQVLLGHPVYGYTF. The CDR3, as DNA: TGTGCCAGCAGCCAAGTCCTCCTGGGACATCCAGTCTATGGCTACACCTTC. V is TRBV14 and J is TRBJ1-2; tentatively, D is TRBD1 (6 bases). Per germline, CDR1 SGHDN and CDR2 FVKESK. This CDR3 is 17 amino acids long. Trimming took off 1 base at V and 4 bases at J, with 19 bases between the two ends.

The chain joins TRBV6-5 to TRBJ2-7; TRBD1 is a possible D gene (7 bases). CDR1 is MNHEY and CDR2 is SVGAGI in the germline V gene. This CDR3 has 14 residues. V was cut by 5 bases and J by 7 bases, with 18 bases left in between. Written as DNA, the CDR3 is TGTGCCAGCAGTCCCTCGGGCAGGGGGGATGAGCAGTACTTC. Its protein is CASSPSGRGDEQYF.

With respect to this clone: The same CDR3 can be traced to other DNA sequences in this sample. The J gene is TRBJ2-7, the V gene TRBV27, with 7 bases identical to TRBD2. Germline-derived CDR1 and CDR2 are MNHEY and SMNVEV (reference sequence). The CDR3 consists of 13 residues. The trim removed 4 bases at V and 4 bases at J, leaving 4 bases unmatched. The DNA for the CDR3 is TGTGCCAGCAGTTGGGGGGGGAGATACGAGCAGTACTTC. The encoded protein is CASSWGGRYEQYF.

The CDR3 loop is CASSYGTRGGRNEQFF. The DNA for the CDR3 is TGTGCCAGCAGTTATGGGACGAGGGGAGGGAGAAATGAGCAGTTCTTC. The chain is built from TRBV6-5 and TRBJ2-1, with 7 bases matching TRBD2. Germline V CDR1 and CDR2: MNHEY, SVGAGI. The length of the CDR3 is 16 residues. V lost 3 bases and J lost 7; bases outside the gene matches: 12.

The chain employs TRBV7-9 and TRBJ1-3; perhaps TRBD1 as D (5 bases). V gave up 1 base and J gave up 2 bases, with 15 bases separating them. Per the germline V gene, CDR1 is SEHNR and CDR2 is FQNEAQ (reference sequence). This CDR3 comprises 17 residues. The CDR3 sequence is CASSLGRAREAGNTIYF. The CDR3 nucleotides read TGTGCCAGCAGCTTAGGCCGGGCCAGGGAAGCTGGAAACACCATATATTTT.

Only one count was recorded for this clone. The rearrangement joins TRBV23-1 to TRBJ2-5, with 7 bases lining up with TRBD2. TRBV23-1 is annotated as an ORF whose role is uncertain. This CDR3 region has 16 residues. Losses at the gene ends were 2 bases for V and 4 bases for J; bases not matched to a gene: 10. The CDR3 nucleotides read TGCGCCAGCAGTCAAAACCAACCTATAGCGGGAGAGACCCAGTACTTC. Protein: CASSQNQPIAGETQYF.

The chain carries TRBV11-2 and TRBJ2-1; D remains ambiguous. Germline CDR1 reads SGHAT; CDR2 reads FQNNGV. The CDR3 sequence is 15 residues long. V was pared by 3 bases and J by 1 base, with 10 bases between. The CDR3 reads CASSLARLSYNEQFF. CDR3 nucleotides: TGTGCCAGCAGCTTGGCTAGATTATCCTACAATGAGCAGTTCTTC.